This T cell receptor beta chain was captured by sequencing in a study of blood T cells in healthy people across ages. This clonotype has a single count. The donors, aged roughly 6 to 95, were healthy Caucasians from Russia. At least 5.5 micrograms of total RNA were extracted per sample. With a J-beta primer mix and a sample-barcoded 5' primer, a second PCR ran about 7 to 11 cycles. A minimum of 2.5 million CDR3-containing paired-end reads was obtained for each sample. MiXCR, applied by TCRdb to the 5' RACE reads, yields one record per CDR3 protein. The sample lists fewer than 2,000,000 distinct CDR3 sequences; roughly two fifths were seen once. Input material: blood. The receptor was isolated from a human donor in good health.

The CDR3 nucleotides read TGTGCCAGCAGCCACGGTATCAGGGGGCTTGGCTACACCTTC. Translating it yields CASSHGIRGLGYTF. The chain has TRBV14 and TRBJ1-2; TRBD1 matches 8 bases. The J segment lost 7 bases and the V segment lost 3 bases, leaving 7 bases of the junction unmatched. The CDR3 has 14 residues. The germline V gene has CDR1 SGHDN and CDR2 FVKESK.